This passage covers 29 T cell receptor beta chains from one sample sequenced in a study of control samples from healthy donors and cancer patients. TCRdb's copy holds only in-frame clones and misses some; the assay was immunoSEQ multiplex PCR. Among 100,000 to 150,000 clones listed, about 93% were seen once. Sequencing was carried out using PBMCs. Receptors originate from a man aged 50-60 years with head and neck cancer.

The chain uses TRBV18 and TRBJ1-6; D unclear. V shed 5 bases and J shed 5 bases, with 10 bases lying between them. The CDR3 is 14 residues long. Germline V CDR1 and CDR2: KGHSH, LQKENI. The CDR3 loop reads CASSADGNNSPLHF. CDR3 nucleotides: TGTGCCAGCTCAGCGGACGGGAATAATTCACCCCTCCACTTT.

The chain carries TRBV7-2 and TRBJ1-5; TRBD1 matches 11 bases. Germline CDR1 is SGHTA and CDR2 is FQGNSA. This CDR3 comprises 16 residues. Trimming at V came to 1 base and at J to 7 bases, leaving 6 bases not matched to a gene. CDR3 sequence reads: CASSLGGGQGVQPQHF. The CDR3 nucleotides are TGTGCCAGCAGCTTAGGAGGGGGACAGGGGGTCCAGCCCCAGCATTTT.

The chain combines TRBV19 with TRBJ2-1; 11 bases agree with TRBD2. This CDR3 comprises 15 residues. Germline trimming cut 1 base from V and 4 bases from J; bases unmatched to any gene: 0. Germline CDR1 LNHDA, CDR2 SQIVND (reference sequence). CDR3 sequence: CASSIGLAGYNEQFF. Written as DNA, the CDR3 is TGTGCCAGTAGTATAGGACTAGCGGGGTACAATGAGCAGTTCTTC.

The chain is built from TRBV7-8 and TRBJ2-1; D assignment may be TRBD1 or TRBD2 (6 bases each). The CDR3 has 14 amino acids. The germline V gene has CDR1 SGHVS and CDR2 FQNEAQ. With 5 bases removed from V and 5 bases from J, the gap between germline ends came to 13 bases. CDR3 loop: CASSPMRGDNEQFF. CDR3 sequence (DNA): TGTGCCAGCAGCCCCATGAGGGGGGACAATGAGCAGTTCTTC.

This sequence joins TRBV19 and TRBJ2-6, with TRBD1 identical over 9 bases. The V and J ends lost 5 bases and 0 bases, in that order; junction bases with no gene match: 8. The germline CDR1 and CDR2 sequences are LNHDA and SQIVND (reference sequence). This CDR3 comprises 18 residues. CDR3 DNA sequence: TGTGCCAGTAGTGCCCTGACAGGGGGTAGCTCTGGGGCCAACGTCCTGACTTTC. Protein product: CASSALTGGSSGANVLTF.

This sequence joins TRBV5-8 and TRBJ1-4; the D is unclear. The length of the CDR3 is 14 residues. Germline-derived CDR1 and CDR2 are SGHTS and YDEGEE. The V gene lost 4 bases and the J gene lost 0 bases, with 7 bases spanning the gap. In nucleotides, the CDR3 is TGTGCCAGCAGCCGAGGAGCAACTAATGAAAAACTGTTTTTT. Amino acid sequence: CASSRGATNEKLFF. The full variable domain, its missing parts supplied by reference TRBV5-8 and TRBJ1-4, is EAGVTQSPTHLIKTRGQQATLRCSPISGHTSVYWYQQALGLGLQFLLWYDEGEERNRGNFPPRFSGRQFPNYSSELNVNALELEDSALYLCASSRGATNEKLFFGSGTQLSVL.

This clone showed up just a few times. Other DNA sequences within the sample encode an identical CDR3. As DNA, the CDR3 is TGTGCCAGCAGCGTAGGAGGGGGCTATGGCTACACCTTC. Translation: CASSVGGGYGYTF. This sequence joins TRBV9 and TRBJ1-2; D is possibly TRBD1 (6 bases). CDR3 length: 13 residues. Germline V gene sequence: CDR1 SGDLS, CDR2 YYNGEE. With 0 bases removed from V and 4 bases from J, the gap between germline ends came to 7 bases.

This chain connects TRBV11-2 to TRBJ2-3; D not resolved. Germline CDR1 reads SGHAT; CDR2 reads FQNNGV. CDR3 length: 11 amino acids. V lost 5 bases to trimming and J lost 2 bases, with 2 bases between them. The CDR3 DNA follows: TGTGCCAGCAGCCACACAGATACGCAGTATTTT. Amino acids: CASSHTDTQYF.

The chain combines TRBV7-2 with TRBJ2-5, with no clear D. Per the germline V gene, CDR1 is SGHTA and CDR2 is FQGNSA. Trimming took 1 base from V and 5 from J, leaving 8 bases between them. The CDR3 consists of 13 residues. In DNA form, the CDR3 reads TGTGCCAGCAGCTTAGGCGGTATGGAGACCCAGTACTTC. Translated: CASSLGGMETQYF.

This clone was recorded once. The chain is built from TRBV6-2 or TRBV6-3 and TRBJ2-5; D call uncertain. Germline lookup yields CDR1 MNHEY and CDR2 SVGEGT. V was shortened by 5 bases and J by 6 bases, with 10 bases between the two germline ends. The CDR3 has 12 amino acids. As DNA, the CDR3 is TGTGCCAGCAGTGCTAGTGCCAAGACCCAGTACTTC. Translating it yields CASSASAKTQYF.

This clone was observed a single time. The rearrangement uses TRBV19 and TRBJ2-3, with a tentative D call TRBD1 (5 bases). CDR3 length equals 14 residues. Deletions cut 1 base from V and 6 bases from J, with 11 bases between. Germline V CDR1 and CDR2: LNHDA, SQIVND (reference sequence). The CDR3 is CASSIAGASDTQYF. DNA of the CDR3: TGTGCCAGTAGTATAGCTGGGGCATCGGATACGCAGTATTTT. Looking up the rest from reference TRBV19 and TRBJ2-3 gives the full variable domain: DGGITQSPKYLFRKEGQNVTLSCEQNLNHDAMYWYRQDPGQGLRLIYYSQIVNDFQKGDIAEGYSVSREKKESFPLTVTSAQKNPTAFYLCASSIAGASDTQYFGPGTRLTVL.

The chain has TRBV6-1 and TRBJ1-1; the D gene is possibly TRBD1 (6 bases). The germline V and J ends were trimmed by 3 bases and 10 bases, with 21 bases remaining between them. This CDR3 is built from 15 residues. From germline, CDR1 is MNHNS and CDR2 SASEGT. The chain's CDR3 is CASSDVALTGKTAFF. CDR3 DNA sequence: TGTGCCAGCAGTGACGTTGCTTTAACAGGGAAAACAGCTTTCTTT.

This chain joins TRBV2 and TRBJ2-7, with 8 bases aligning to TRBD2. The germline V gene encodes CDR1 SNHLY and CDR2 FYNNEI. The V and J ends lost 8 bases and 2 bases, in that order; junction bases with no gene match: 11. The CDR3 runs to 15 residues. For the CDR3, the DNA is TGTGCCAGCGGTAGGCGGGGGGTCGAGGCCTACGAGCAGTACTTC. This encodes CASGRRGVEAYEQYF.

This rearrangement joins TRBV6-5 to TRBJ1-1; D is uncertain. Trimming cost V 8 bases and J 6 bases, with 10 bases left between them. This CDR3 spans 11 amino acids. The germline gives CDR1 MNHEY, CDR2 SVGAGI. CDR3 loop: CASRRGPEAFF. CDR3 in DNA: TGTGCCAGCCGGAGAGGGCCTGAAGCTTTCTTT.

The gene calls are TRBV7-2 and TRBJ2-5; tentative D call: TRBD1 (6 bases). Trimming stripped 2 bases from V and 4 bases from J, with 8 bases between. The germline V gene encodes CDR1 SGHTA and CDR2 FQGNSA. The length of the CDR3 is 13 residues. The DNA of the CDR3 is TGTGCCAGCAGCTTACAGGGGACAGAGACCCAGTACTTC. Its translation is CASSLQGTETQYF.

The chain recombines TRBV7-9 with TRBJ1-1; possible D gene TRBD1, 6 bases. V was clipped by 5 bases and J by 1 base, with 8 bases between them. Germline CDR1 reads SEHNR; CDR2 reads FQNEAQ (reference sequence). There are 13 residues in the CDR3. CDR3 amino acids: CASSEQGNTEAFF. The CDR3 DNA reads TGTGCCAGCAGCGAACAGGGGAACACTGAAGCTTTCTTT.

In DNA, the CDR3 is TGTGCCAGCAGTTATACCGGGGAGCTGTTTTTT. Translated, it gives CASSYTGELFF. J is TRBJ2-2 and V is TRBV12-3 or TRBV12-4; D call uncertain. The V and J ends lost 4 bases and 5 bases respectively, with 2 bases between them. The CDR3 covers 11 residues.

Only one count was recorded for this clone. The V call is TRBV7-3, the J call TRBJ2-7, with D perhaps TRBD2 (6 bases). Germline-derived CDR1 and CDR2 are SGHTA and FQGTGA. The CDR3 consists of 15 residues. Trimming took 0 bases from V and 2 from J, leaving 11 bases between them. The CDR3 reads CASSLTGGSAYEQYF. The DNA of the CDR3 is TGTGCCAGCAGCTTAACCGGGGGTTCGGCCTACGAGCAGTACTTC.

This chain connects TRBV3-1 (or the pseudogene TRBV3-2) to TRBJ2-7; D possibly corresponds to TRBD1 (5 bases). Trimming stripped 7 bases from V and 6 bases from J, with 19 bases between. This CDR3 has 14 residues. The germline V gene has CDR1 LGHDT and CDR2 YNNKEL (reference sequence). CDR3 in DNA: TGTGCCAGCAACGAGCTAGGGGTCCTGGGCGAGCAGTACTTC. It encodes CASNELGVLGEQYF.

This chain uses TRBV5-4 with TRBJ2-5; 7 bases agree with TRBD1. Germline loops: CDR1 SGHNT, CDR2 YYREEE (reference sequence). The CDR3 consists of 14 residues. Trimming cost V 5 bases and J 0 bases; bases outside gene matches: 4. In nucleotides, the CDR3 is TGTGCCAGCAGTTTGACAGGGTACCAAGAGACCCAGTACTTC. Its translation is CASSLTGYQETQYF.

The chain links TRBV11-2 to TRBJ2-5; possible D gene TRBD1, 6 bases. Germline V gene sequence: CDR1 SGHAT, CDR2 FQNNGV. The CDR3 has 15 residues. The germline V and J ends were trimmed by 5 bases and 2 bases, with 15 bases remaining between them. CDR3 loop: CASSTSRTEQETQYF. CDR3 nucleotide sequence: TGTGCCAGCAGCACCAGCCGGACAGAGCAAGAGACCCAGTACTTC.

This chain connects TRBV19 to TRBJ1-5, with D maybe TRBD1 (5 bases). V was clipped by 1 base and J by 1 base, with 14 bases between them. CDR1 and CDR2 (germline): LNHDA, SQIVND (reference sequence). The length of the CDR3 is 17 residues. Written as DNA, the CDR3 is TGTGCCAGTAGTATAGGGGGCAGGCGGGGGAGCAATCAGCCCCAGCATTTT. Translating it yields CASSIGGRRGSNQPQHF.

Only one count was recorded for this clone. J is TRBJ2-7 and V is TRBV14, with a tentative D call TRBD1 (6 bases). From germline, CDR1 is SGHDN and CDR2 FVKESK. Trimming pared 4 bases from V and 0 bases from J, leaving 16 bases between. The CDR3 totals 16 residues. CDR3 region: CASSPGQFPSSYEQYF. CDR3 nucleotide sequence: TGTGCCAGCAGCCCTGGACAGTTCCCCAGCTCCTACGAGCAGTACTTC.

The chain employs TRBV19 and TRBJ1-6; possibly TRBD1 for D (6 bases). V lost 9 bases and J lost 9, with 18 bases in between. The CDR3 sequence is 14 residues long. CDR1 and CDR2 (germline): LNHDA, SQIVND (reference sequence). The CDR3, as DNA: TGTGCCAGCAACTCGGGGGCTCAAGGTTCACCCCTCCACTTT. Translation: CASNSGAQGSPLHF.

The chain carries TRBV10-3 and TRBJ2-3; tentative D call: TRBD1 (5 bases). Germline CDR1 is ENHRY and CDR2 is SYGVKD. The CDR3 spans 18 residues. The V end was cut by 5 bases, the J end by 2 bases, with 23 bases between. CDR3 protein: CAISFSDLWGTDTDTQYF. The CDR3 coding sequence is TGTGCCATCAGTTTTAGTGACCTATGGGGCACCGACACAGATACGCAGTATTTT.

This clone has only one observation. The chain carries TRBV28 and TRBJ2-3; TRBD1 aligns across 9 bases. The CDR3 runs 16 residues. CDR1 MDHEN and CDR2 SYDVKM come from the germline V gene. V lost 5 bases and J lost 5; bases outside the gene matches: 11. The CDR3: CASSTTGTGLLDTQYF. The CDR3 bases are TGTGCCAGCAGTACTACCGGGACAGGGTTATTAGATACGCAGTATTTT.

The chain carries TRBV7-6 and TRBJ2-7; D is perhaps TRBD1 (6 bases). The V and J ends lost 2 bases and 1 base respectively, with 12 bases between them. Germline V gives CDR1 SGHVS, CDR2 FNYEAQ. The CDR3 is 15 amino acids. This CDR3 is CASSLMGAPSYEQYF. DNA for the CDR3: TGTGCCAGCAGCTTAATGGGGGCCCCATCCTACGAGCAGTACTTC.

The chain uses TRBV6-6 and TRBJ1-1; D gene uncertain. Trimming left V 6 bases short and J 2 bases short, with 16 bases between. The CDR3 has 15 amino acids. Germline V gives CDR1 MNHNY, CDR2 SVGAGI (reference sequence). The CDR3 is CASSIAGSRNTEAFF. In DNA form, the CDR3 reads TGTGCCAGCAGCATCGCGGGCTCAAGAAACACTGAAGCTTTCTTT.

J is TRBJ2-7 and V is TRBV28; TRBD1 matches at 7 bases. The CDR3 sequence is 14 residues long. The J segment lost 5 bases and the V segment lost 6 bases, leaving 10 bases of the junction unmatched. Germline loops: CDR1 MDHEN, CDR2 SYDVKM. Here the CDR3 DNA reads TGTGCCAGCAGGCCAGGGGGTCCGAAGCACGAGCAGTACTTC. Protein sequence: CASRPGGPKHEQYF.